The 22 T cell receptor beta chains in this list originate from one sample, sequenced in a study of OX40 agonist ivuxolimab in advanced cancers. The method was immunoSEQ multiplex PCR; TCRdb's version includes in-frame clones alone and lacks a portion of them. This table has over 55,000 clones, just over 90% appearing once. The sequenced sample was CD4+ or CD8+ T cells sorted from blood, obtained in a trial of the OX40 agonist ivuxolimab. The receptors come from an adult with an advanced solid tumor such as melanoma, head and neck, liver or kidney cancer.

The J gene is TRBJ2-7, the V gene TRBV18, with 7 positions matching TRBD2. V shed 2 bases, J shed 1 base, and the junction held 2 bases outside the gene matches. Looked up from germline, CDR1 is KGHSH and CDR2 is LQKENI. This CDR3 has 14 amino acids. Here the CDR3 reads CASSPSGNSYEQYF. The CDR3, as DNA: TGTGCCAGCTCACCAAGCGGGAATTCCTACGAGCAGTACTTC. Full variable domain (missing parts from reference TRBV18 and TRBJ2-7): NAGVMQNPRHLVRRRGQEARLRCSPMKGHSHVYWYRQLPEEGLKFMVYLQKENIIDESGMPKERFSAEFPKEGPSILRIQQVVRGDSAAYFCASSPSGNSYEQYFGPGTRLTVT.

The chain's CDR3 is CASSIGATEAFF. In nucleotides, the CDR3 is TGTGCCAGCAGTATCGGGGCCACTGAAGCTTTCTTT. The chain combines TRBV28 with TRBJ1-1; tentatively, D is TRBD1 (5 bases). Germline loops: CDR1 MDHEN, CDR2 SYDVKM. Deletions cut 5 bases from V and 4 bases from J, with 8 bases between. This CDR3 is built from 12 residues.

The chain is built from TRBV6-1 and TRBJ2-7; 8 nucleotides align to TRBD1. Trimming took 8 bases from V and 9 from J; bases not matched to a gene: 15. Germline V gives CDR1 MNHNS, CDR2 SASEGT. This CDR3 has 14 amino acids. The CDR3: CASVENLQGARQYF. The CDR3 nucleotides are TGTGCCAGCGTAGAAAATCTTCAGGGGGCGCGGCAGTACTTC.

V usage is TRBV28 and J usage is TRBJ1-2, with no clear D. Germline V gene sequence: CDR1 MDHEN, CDR2 SYDVKM. The CDR3 is made up of 13 amino acids. The V end was cut by 3 bases, the J end by 4 bases, with 9 bases between. This chain's CDR3 is CASSLGGVYGYTF. The CDR3 DNA reads as TGTGCCAGCAGTTTGGGCGGAGTCTATGGCTACACCTTC.

To note about this clone: The same CDR3 also results from other DNA sequences found in this sample. The chain is built from TRBV19 and TRBJ1-5; D unresolved. Trimming removed 3 bases at V and 0 bases at J, with 15 bases between. Germline V CDR1 and CDR2: LNHDA, SQIVND (reference sequence). This CDR3 comprises 17 residues. CDR3 protein: CASSIRVGRNSNQPQHF. In DNA, the CDR3 is TGTGCCAGTAGTATTCGGGTGGGCAGGAATAGCAATCAGCCCCAGCATTTT.

V is TRBV6-6 and J is TRBJ1-1; D is perhaps TRBD1 (5 bases). The germline CDR1 and CDR2 sequences are MNHNY and SVGAGI (reference sequence). This CDR3 is 11 amino acids long. The V end was cut by 6 bases, the J end by 7 bases, with 9 bases between. CDR3 DNA: TGTGCCAGCAGCCAGGGAATTGAAGCTTTCTTT. Encoded protein: CASSQGIEAFF.

The CDR3 region is CSVLQPEETQYF. The DNA for the CDR3 is TGCAGCGTTCTCCAACCGGAAGAGACCCAGTACTTC. V gene TRBV29-1 combines with J gene TRBJ2-5; D is unclear. Germline V CDR1 and CDR2: SQVTM, ANQGSEA. Trimming cost V 5 bases and J 3 bases, with 10 bases left between them. The CDR3 has 12 residues.

A few counts support this clone. This chain uses TRBV7-2 with TRBJ2-7, with 7 bases identical to TRBD1. CDR1 is SGHTA and CDR2 is FQGNSA in the germline V gene. The CDR3 length is 13 residues. V gave up 7 bases and J gave up 1 base; unmatched junction bases: 4. CDR3 DNA sequence: TGTGCCAGCACCGAGGGACAGTCCTACGAGCAGTACTTC. Translating it yields CASTEGQSYEQYF.

The gene calls are TRBV15 and TRBJ1-2; tentatively, D is TRBD1 (6 bases). Germline V lookup: CDR1 LNHNV, CDR2 YYDKDF (reference sequence). The CDR3 sequence is 16 residues long. Trimming took 0 bases from V and 5 from J, leaving 16 bases between them. The CDR3 sequence: CATSRDYTGTRYGYTF. In DNA, the CDR3 is TGTGCCACCAGCAGAGATTACACAGGGACACGGTATGGCTACACCTTC.

The chain has TRBV4-3 and TRBJ2-1; 8 bases match TRBD2. The V gene's germline CDR1 is LGHNA and CDR2 YSLEER. CDR3 length equals 14 residues. V shed 6 bases, J shed 5 bases, and the junction held 6 bases outside the gene matches. The CDR3 spells CASSRGGLHNEQFF. The CDR3 nucleotides are TGCGCCAGCAGTCGCGGGGGGTTGCACAATGAGCAGTTCTTC.

The gene calls are TRBV6-1 and TRBJ1-2; a possible D gene is TRBD1 (6 bases). The germline CDR1 and CDR2 sequences are MNHNS and SASEGT. Trimming cost V 6 bases and J 6 bases, with 20 bases left between them. This CDR3 contains 15 residues. The CDR3 protein is CASRGGFLQGNGYTF. CDR3 bases: TGTGCCAGCAGGGGGGGCTTTTTGCAGGGGAATGGCTACACCTTC.

The chain recombines TRBV4-1 with TRBJ2-7; no firm D call. CDR1 and CDR2 (germline): MGHRA, YSYEKL. V lost 3 bases, J lost 1 base, and 19 bases lay in between. The CDR3 extends over 17 amino acids. CDR3 in DNA: TGCGCCAGCAGCCAGGGTACAGCCGTTATTTGTTCCTACGAGCAGTACTTC. This translates into CASSQGTAVICSYEQYF.

In the case of this clone: Other DNA sequences of this sample code for an identical CDR3. The chain couples TRBV10-3 to TRBJ2-1; D is unclear. Trimming took 2 bases from V and 4 from J, leaving 3 bases between them. The CDR3 is 12 amino acids. The germline gives CDR1 ENHRY, CDR2 SYGVKD. The CDR3, as DNA: TGTGCCATCAGTGAGGGGTACAATGAGCAGTTCTTC. Translating gives CAISEGYNEQFF.

This sequence joins TRBV11-2 and TRBJ2-7; D possibly corresponds to TRBD2 (6 bases). Germline loops: CDR1 SGHAT, CDR2 FQNNGV. Trimming cost V 2 bases and J 5 bases, with 13 bases left between them. CDR3 length: 14 residues. The CDR3 nucleotides are TGTGCCAGCAGCTTAAATCTGGGCGGGAACGAGCAGTACTTC. Translated, it gives CASSLNLGGNEQYF.

A single count supports this clone. The chain is built from TRBV6-5 and TRBJ1-1; 9 bases match TRBD1. The CDR3 runs 14 residues. Germline V lookup: CDR1 MNHEY, CDR2 SVGAGI. V dropped 0 bases and J dropped 8; count of bases not matched to a gene: 4. CDR3 loop: CASSYSPGQGEAFF. In DNA, the CDR3 is TGTGCCAGCAGTTACTCGCCCGGACAGGGGGAAGCTTTCTTT.

V and J are TRBV30 and TRBJ1-6; a possible D gene is TRBD1 (6 bases). Germline V lookup: CDR1 GTSNPN, CDR2 SVGIG (reference sequence). The CDR3 spans 14 residues. The germline V and J ends were trimmed by 3 bases and 10 bases, with 16 bases remaining between them. CDR3 region: CAWRAGTLRSPLHF. CDR3 nucleotides: TGTGCCTGGAGGGCCGGGACATTAAGATCACCCCTCCACTTT. The full variable domain, in which reference TRBV30 and TRBJ1-6 provide the parts outside the CDR3, is SQTIHQWPATLVQPVGSPLSLECTVEGTSNPNLYWYRQAAGRGLQLLFYSVGIGQISSEVPQNLSASRPQDRQFILSSKKLLLSDSGFYLCAWRAGTLRSPLHFGNGTRLTVT.

This clone was observed a handful of times. The chain recombines TRBV9 with TRBJ2-3, with D maybe TRBD2 (6 bases). Germline assignment: CDR1 SGDLS and CDR2 YYNGEE. V lost 7 bases and J 0 bases, leaving 15 bases between the germline ends. The CDR3 has 15 amino acids. The CDR3: CASGLAGHSTDTQYF. CDR3 sequence (DNA): TGTGCCAGCGGCCTGGCGGGGCATAGCACAGATACGCAGTATTTT.

The rearrangement joins TRBV28 to TRBJ1-2; no firm D call. Trimming pared 10 bases from V and 3 bases from J, leaving 12 bases between. The CDR3 spans 12 residues. The germline gives CDR1 MDHEN, CDR2 SYDVKM. CDR3 nucleotide sequence: TGTGCCACTGGACGGGGAGACTATGGCTACACCTTC. Protein: CATGRGDYGYTF.

The chain joins TRBV6-1 to TRBJ2-4, with 8 bases lining up with TRBD2. CDR1 is MNHNS, CDR2 SASEGT, per germline. With V trimmed by 4 bases and J by 1 base, 15 bases remained unmatched. This CDR3 has 19 residues. Here the CDR3 reads CASSVRLATHPTAKNIQYF. CDR3 bases: TGTGCCAGCAGTGTTCGACTAGCGACACACCCCACCGCCAAAAACATTCAGTACTTC.

This chain links TRBV7-2 with TRBJ2-7, with TRBD1 matching 10 bases. Per germline, CDR1 SGHTA and CDR2 FQGNSA. V dropped 0 bases and J dropped 5; count of bases not matched to a gene: 4. CDR3 length: 15 amino acids. CDR3 sequence (DNA): TGTGCCAGCAGCTTAGCCGGGACAGGGGACCACGAGCAGTACTTC. Translating gives CASSLAGTGDHEQYF.

J is TRBJ2-2 and V is TRBV11-3; TRBD1 or TRBD2 may be the D gene (5 bases each). Germline V gene sequence: CDR1 SGHNT, CDR2 YENEEA. The CDR3 has 13 residues. V lost 4 bases and J 8 bases, leaving 11 bases between the germline ends. CDR3 DNA sequence: TGTGCCAGCAGCTCCAGGGACCCGGGGGAGCTGTTTTTT. Protein: CASSSRDPGELFF.

The V gene is TRBV2, the J gene TRBJ2-2; D unclear. The germline V gene has CDR1 SNHLY and CDR2 FYNNEI. The CDR3 has 13 amino acids. Trimming removed 3 bases from V and 6 bases from J, with 8 bases in between. The CDR3 loop is CASSEEAAGELFF. Here the CDR3 DNA reads TGTGCCAGCAGTGAGGAAGCCGCCGGGGAGCTGTTTTTT.